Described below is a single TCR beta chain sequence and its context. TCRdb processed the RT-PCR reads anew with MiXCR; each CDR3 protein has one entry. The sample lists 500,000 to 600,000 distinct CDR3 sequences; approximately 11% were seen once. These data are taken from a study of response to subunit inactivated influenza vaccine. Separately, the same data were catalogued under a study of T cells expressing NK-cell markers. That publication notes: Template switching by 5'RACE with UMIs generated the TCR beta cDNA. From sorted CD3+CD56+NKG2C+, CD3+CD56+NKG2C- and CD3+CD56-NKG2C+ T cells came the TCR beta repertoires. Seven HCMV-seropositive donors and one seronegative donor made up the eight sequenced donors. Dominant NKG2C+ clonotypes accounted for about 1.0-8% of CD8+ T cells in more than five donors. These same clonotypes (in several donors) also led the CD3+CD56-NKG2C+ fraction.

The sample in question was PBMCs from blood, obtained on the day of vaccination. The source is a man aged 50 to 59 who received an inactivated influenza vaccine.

CDR3 nucleotides: TGCGCCAGCAGCCAGCGGGGGGGCTCGGAGACCCAGTACTTC. This gives the protein CASSQRGGSETQYF. The rearrangement uses TRBV4-1 and TRBJ2-5; TRBD2 matches at 9 bases. Trimming removed 3 bases from V and 5 bases from J; junction bases left unmatched: 4. The CDR3 runs to 14 residues. Germline V lookup: CDR1 MGHRA, CDR2 YSYEKL.